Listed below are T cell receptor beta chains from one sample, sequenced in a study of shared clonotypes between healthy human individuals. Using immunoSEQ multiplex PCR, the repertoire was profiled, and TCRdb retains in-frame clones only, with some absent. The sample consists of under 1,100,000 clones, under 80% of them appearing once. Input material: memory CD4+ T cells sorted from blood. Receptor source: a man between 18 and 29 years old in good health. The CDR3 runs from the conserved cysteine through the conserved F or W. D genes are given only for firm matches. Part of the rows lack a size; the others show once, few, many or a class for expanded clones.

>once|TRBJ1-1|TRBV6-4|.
TGTGCCAGCAGTGAAGGACCAACGACTGAAGCTTTCTTT
CASSEGPTTEAFF
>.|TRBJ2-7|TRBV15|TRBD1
TGTGCCACCAGCAGAGAACTATCGACAGGGGATCTCTCCTACGAGCAGTACTTC
CATSRELSTGDLSYEQYF
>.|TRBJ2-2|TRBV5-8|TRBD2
TGTGCCAGCAGATCGGGACTAGCGGGTACAATAACCGGGGAGCTGTTTTTT
CASRSGLAGTITGELFF
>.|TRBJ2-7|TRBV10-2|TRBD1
TGCGCCAGCAGAGATACCGGGACAGGCTCCTACGAGCAGTACTTC
CASRDTGTGSYEQYF
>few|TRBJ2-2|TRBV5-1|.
TGCGCCAGCAGAAGCGGGACAGACACCGGGGAGCTGTTTTTT
CASRSGTDTGELFF
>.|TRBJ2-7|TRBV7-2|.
TGTGCCAGCAGCTTAGATCCATACGAGCAGTACTTC
CASSLDPYEQYF
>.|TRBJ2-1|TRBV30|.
TGTGCCTGGAGGAACTACAATGAGCAGTTCTTC
CAWRNYNEQFF
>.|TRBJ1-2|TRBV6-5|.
TGTGCCAGCAGTTCGCCCCGGGGGGGCCAGTATGGCTACACCTTC
CASSSPRGGQYGYTF
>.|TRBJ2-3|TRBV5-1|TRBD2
TGCGCCAGCAGCTGGGACTATACCACAGATACGCAGTATTTT
CASSWDYTTDTQYF
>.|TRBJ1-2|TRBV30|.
TGTGCCTCACCGCCTCAGGGAATTAACTATGGCTACACCTTC
CASPPQGINYGYTF
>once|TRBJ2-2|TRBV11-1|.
TGTGCCAGCAGCTACGGGACATTCGGCAGAAGGGCCGGGGAGCTGTTTTTT
CASSYGTFGRRAGELFF
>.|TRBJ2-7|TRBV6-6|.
TGTGCCAGCAAGGGAGAGGGACACGAGCAGTACTTC
CASKGEGHEQYF
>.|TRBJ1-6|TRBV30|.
TGTGCCTGGAGTTCACAGGGACCGGCCCTCCACTTT
CAWSSQGPALHF
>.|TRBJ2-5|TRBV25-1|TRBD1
TGTGCCAGCAGGAGACAGGGGGCGCCCCAAGAGACCCAGTACTTC
CASRRQGAPQETQYF
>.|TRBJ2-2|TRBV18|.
TGTGCCAGCTCACCACCTTCCAGGGGTAACACCGGGGAGCTGTTTTTT
CASSPPSRGNTGELFF
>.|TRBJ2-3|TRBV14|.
TGTGCCAGCAGCCTTCGGGCTCTAGATACGCAGTATTTT
CASSLRALDTQYF
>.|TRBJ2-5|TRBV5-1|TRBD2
TGCGCCAGCAGCTTGGCGGCTAGCGGGTTTCAAGAGACCCAGTACTTC
CASSLAASGFQETQYF
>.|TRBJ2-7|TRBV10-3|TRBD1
TGTGCCATCAGTACTAGTGGACAGGGACCATTCGTCGAGCAGTACTTC
CAISTSGQGPFVEQYF
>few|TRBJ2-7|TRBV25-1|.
TGTGCCAGCACGGGAAACGAGCAGTACTTC
CASTGNEQYF
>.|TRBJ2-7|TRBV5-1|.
TGCGCCAGCAGCTTGGCCGCGGGGGCCGCACCCTACGAGCAGTACTTC
CASSLAAGAAPYEQYF
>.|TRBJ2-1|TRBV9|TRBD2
TGTGCCAGCAGCGTAGAGACTAGCGGGAGTGGTGAGCAGTTCTTC
CASSVETSGSGEQFF
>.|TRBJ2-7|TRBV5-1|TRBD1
TGCGCCAGCAGCATTCGAGGGACAGTCGACGAGCAGTACTTC
CASSIRGTVDEQYF
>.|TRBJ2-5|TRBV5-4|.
TGTGCCAGCAGCTTGAGTGGCCGCCAAGAGACCCAGTACTTC
CASSLSGRQETQYF
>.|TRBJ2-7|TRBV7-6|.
TGTGCCAGCAGCTTAGGTAGAACCCCGGCCTACGAGCAGTACTTC
CASSLGRTPAYEQYF
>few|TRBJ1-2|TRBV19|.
TGTGCCAGTAGTATAGACGCCTACAGACTAGATGGCTACACCTTC
CASSIDAYRLDGYTF
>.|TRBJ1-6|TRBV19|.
TGTGCCAGTAGACAGGGCCTGAATTCACCCCTCCACTTT
CASRQGLNSPLHF
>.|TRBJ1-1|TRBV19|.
TGTGCCAGTAGCCCGGGACGGCCAGCGGGCACTGAAGCTTTCTTT
CASSPGRPAGTEAFF
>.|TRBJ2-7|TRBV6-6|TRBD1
TGTGCCAGCAGAGACAGGGGCCCCTACGAGCAGTACTTC
CASRDRGPYEQYF
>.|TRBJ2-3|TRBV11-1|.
TGTGCCAGCAGTCCCGGGACGGAAGAGAGAGATACGCAGTATTTT
CASSPGTEERDTQYF
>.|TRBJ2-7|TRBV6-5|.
TGTGCCAGCAGCCGCCGCGGCGAGCAGTACTTC
CASSRRGEQYF
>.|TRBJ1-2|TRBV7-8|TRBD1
TGTGCCAGCAGCTTAGGGGGGACAGGGGGCGCCAGCTATGGCTACACCTTC
CASSLGGTGGASYGYTF
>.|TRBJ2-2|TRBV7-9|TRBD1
TGTGCCAGCAGCTTAAGCCCAACCGGGACAGGGTCGAACACCGGGGAGCTGTTTTTT
CASSLSPTGTGSNTGELFF
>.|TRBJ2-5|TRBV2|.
TGTGCCAGCAGTGTGGTGCAGCAAGAGACCCAGTACTTC
CASSVVQQETQYF
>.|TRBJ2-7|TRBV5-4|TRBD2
TGTGCCAGCAGCTTGGATGGGGGAGGGCTCTACGAGCAGTACTTC
CASSLDGGGLYEQYF
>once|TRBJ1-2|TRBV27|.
TGTGCCAGCAGCCCTTGGGTCAGGGGTGCTGGCTACACCTTC
CASSPWVRGAGYTF
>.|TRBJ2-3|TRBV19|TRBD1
TGTGCCAGTAGGATCGGGACAGGGGACGCAGATACGCAGTATTTT
CASRIGTGDADTQYF
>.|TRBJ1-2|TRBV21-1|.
TGTGCCAGCATAGCCGCTGGGCCCAGGGAACAAAGTGGCTACACCTTC
CASIAAGPREQSGYTF
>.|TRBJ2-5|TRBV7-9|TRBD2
TGTGCCAGCAGCCCTAAATCCGGGACTAGCGGAGAGACCCAGTACTTC
CASSPKSGTSGETQYF
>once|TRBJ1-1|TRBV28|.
TGTGCCAGCAGTACCGTCGCACTACAGGGTACGAACACTGAAGCTTTCTTT
CASSTVALQGTNTEAFF
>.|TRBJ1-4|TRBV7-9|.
TGTGCCAGCAGCCCCCGCGGGGTGACTAATGAAAAACTGTTTTTT
CASSPRGVTNEKLFF